What follows describes a single T cell receptor beta chain. This clonotype was recorded at least ten times. Its antigen target is currently unknown. Base qualities are not provided; no much larger clone lies one nucleotide away. According to the study, the label for this sample's time point signals: day 60 (about 2 months) after transplantation. What the treatment or condition label conveys for this sample: allogeneic hematopoietic cell transplantation with graft depleted of TCRalphabeta T cells and CD19 B cells. TCRalphabeta/CD19-depleted allogeneic hematopoietic cell grafts were given to the transplant recipients, all of whom were children. Trimmed from V: 1 base; trimmed from J: 6 bases; junction bases lacking a gene match: 5. The germline V gene specifies KGHSH as CDR1 and LQKENI as CDR2. The CDR3 spans 15 residues, from the cysteine through the phenylalanine. The sequence is cut down to CDR3 DNA, 45 bases in frame from base 1.

This entry comes from a study of T-cell reconstitution after alpha-beta-depleted transplantation in children (dated by TCRdb to about 2016). Turning to the overall study: T-cell immune reconstitution after TCRalphabeta/CD19-depleted allogeneic hematopoietic cell transplantation in children was quantitatively tracked in the study by means of TCR repertoire profiling.

Receptor libraries were prepared by PCR. These reads were obtained on an Illumina HiSeq 2500. TCR library preparation used molecular barcoding, with unique molecular identifiers applied to normalize quantification of the TCRbeta repertoire. In TCRdb, the public reads were trimmed at Q25 with fastp and aligned with MiXCR, with productive beta chains retained. Each entry merges the rows of one CDR3 protein and shows their most common DNA and genes. The sample records some 50,000 distinct CDR3 sequences, 9.2% of which are singletons. The ten largest clonotypes hold roughly 29% of the sample. Findings and caveats that apply to the study as a whole: The high TCRbeta diversity at day 60 in some patients was ascribed to recipient T cells and intrathymic progenitors that had survived conditioning. Apparently early alphabetaT-cell count recovery about two months after transplant reportedly relied on only several hundred rapidly expanded clones derived from non-depleted graft cells. The frequencies of hyperexpanded clones fell over the following months, and after one year, T-cell counts and TCRbeta diversity were mostly attributed to newly produced T cells.

The clonotype comes from a male patient between 2 and 10 years old who had a stem cell transplant for chronic granulomatous disease, so the T cells may come from the graft donor. The chain couples TRBV18 to TRBJ2-7, with 11 junctional bases fitting TRBD1. The sequencing here drew on PBMCs, mostly from graft donor cells, taken 60 days after TCRalphabeta/CD19-depleted stem cell transplant. The sequence in DNA is TGTGCCAGCTCACCACTCGGACAGGGGGCTCGCGAGCAGTACTTC. The encoded protein is CASSPLGQGAREQYF.